The clone carrying this TCR beta chain showed up just once. Antigen: not known. The entry originates in a study of T cells in narcolepsy. Whole-study findings and limits: Autoreactive HCRT-specific and TRIB2-specific clonotypes were marked in same-patient CSF-versus-blood CD4+ comparisons.

The CDR3 consists of 15 residues. Trimming took off 4 bases at V and 2 bases at J, with 14 bases between the two ends. Germline CDR1 is SGHTS and CDR2 is YDEGEE. Assay used: immunoSEQ multiplex PCR; TCRdb lists only in-frame clones, some missing. Of about 30,000 clones in the sample, 70% to 80% are singletons; the top ten hold approximately 1%. Sequenced input: CD45RA- memory CD4+ T cells from PBMCs. The origin of this receptor is a human donor with narcolepsy. This chain uses TRBV5-8 with TRBJ2-3; the D is unclear. CDR3 amino acids: CASSRPGQDTDTQYF. The CDR3 nucleotides read TGTGCCAGCAGCCGACCGGGCCAAGACACAGATACGCAGTATTTT.